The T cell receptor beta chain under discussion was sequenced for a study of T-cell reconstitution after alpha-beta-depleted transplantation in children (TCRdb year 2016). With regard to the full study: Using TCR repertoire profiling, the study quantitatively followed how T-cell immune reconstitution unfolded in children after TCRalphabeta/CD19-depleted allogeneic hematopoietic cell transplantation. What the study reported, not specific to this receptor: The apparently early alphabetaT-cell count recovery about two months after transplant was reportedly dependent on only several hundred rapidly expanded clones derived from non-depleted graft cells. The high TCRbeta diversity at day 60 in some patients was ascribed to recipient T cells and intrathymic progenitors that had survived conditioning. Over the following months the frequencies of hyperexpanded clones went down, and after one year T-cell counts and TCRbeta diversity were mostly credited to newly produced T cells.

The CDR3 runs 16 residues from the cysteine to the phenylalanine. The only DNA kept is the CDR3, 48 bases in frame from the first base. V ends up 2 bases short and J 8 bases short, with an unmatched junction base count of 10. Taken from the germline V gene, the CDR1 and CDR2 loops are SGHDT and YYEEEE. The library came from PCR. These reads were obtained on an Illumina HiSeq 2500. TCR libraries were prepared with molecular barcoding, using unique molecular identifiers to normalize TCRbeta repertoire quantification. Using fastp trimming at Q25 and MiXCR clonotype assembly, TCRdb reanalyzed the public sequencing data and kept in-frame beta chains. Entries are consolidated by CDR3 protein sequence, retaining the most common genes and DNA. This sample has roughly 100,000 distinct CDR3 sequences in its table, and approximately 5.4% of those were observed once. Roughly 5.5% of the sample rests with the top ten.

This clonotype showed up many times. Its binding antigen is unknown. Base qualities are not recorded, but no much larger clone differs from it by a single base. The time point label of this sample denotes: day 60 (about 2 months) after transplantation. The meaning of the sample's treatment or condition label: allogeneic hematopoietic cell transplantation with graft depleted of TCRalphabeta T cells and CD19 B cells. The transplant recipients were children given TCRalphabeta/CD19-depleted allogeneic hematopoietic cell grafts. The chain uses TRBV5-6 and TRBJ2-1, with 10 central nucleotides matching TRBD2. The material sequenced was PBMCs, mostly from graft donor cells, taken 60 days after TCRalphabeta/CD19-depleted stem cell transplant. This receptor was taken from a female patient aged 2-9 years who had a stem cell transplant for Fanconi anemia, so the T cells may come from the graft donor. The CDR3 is CASSLVPSGSFDEQFF. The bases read TGTGCCAGCAGCTTAGTTCCTAGCGGGAGTTTCGATGAGCAGTTCTTC.